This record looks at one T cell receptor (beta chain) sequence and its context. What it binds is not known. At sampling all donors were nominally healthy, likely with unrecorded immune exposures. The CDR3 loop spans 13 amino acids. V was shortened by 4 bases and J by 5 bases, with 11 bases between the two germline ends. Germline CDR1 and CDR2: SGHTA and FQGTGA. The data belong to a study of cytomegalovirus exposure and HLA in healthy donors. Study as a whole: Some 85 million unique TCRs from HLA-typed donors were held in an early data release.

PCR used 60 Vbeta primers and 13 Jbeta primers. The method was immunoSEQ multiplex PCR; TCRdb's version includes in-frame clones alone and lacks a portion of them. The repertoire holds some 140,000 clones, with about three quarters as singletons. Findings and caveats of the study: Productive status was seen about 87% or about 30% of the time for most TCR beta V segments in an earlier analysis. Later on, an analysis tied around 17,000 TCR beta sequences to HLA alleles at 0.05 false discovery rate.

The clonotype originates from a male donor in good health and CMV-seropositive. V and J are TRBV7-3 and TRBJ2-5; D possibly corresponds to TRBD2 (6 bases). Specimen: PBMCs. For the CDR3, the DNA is TGTGCCAGCAGCTCCGTTGGGGGGGAGACCCAGTACTTC. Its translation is CASSSVGGETQYF. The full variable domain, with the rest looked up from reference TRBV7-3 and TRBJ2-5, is GAGVSQTPSNKVTEKGKYVELRCDPISGHTALYWYRQSLGQGPEFLIYFQGTGAADDSGLPNDRFFAVRPEGSVSTLKIQRTERGDSAVYLCASSSVGGETQYFGPGTRLLVL.